The 15 T cell receptor beta chains reported below all come from one sample, sequenced in a study of T cells after yellow fever vaccination. TCRdb ran MiXCR on the 5' RACE reads and lists one entry per CDR3 protein. The repertoire has 500,000 to 650,000 distinct CDR3 sequences, 9% to 15% of them found once; the top ten carry about 15%. Material: PBMCs, obtained on the day of the yellow fever booster vaccination. These receptors were taken from a man aged 25-40 years who received the YFV17D yellow fever vaccine.

This clonotype appeared many times. The V call is TRBV7-3, the J call TRBJ2-1; the match to TRBD2 covers 10 bases. V gave up 4 bases and J gave up 9 bases; unmatched junction bases: 12. Germline CDR1 is SGHTA and CDR2 is FQGTGA. The CDR3 consists of 16 residues. CDR3 in DNA: TGTGCCAGCAGCTCAAGCCCGCTAGCGGGAGTTAGTGAGCAGTTCTTC. This codes for CASSSSPLAGVSEQFF. The complete variable domain, with remaining parts taken from reference TRBV7-3 and TRBJ2-1, reads GAGVSQTPSNKVTEKGKYVELRCDPISGHTALYWYRQSLGQGPEFLIYFQGTGAADDSGLPNDRFFAVRPEGSVSTLKIQRTERGDSAVYLCASSSSPLAGVSEQFFGPGTRLTVL.

This rearrangement joins TRBV27 to TRBJ2-7; D unresolved. This CDR3 is built from 14 residues. The germline V gene encodes CDR1 MNHEY and CDR2 SMNVEV (reference sequence). V lost 2 bases, J lost 0 bases, and 8 bases lay in between. Here the CDR3 reads CASSLALHSYEQYF. The CDR3 DNA reads TGTGCCAGCAGTTTAGCCCTACACTCCTACGAGCAGTACTTC.

This sequence joins TRBV3-1 and TRBJ2-2, with 7 bases that match TRBD1. Trimming took 3 bases from V and 3 from J; bases not matched to a gene: 7. The CDR3 consists of 16 residues. Germline assignment: CDR1 LGHDT and CDR2 YNNKEL (reference sequence). This CDR3 is CASSQPTGIDTGELFF. The CDR3 DNA reads TGTGCCAGCAGCCAGCCGACAGGGATCGACACCGGGGAGCTGTTTTTT.

This clonotype was seen a handful of times. The V gene is TRBV28, the J gene TRBJ1-1, with 10 nucleotides matching TRBD1. J gave up 5 bases and V 5 bases, and 8 bases lay outside the gene matches. CDR1 is MDHEN and CDR2 is SYDVKM in the germline V gene. CDR3 length equals 15 residues. The CDR3 bases are TGTGCCAGCAGTGCATGGGGACAGGGGTTAACTGAAGCTTTCTTT. Translated: CASSAWGQGLTEAFF.

V is TRBV2 and J is TRBJ1-2, with D unresolved. CDR3 size: 14 residues. V lost 2 bases, J lost 5 bases, and 12 bases lay in between. Germline CDR1 SNHLY, CDR2 FYNNEI. CDR3 in DNA: TGTGCCAGCAGTGAAATGTACGGAGAGTATGGCTACACCTTC. Translated: CASSEMYGEYGYTF. The whole variable domain, remainder taken from reference TRBV2 and TRBJ1-2, is EPEVTQTPSHQVTQMGQEVILRCVPISNHLYFYWYRQILGQKVEFLVSFYNNEISEKSEIFDDQFSVERPDGSNFTLKIRSTKLEDSAMYFCASSEMYGEYGYTFGSGTRLTVV.

As to this clonotype: Germline is not matched at one junction end, which may reflect a read error. The chain is built from TRBV4-3 and TRBJ2-1; no definite D call. The germline V gene encodes CDR1 LGHNA and CDR2 YSLEER. This CDR3 has 19 residues. For the CDR3, the DNA is TGCGCCAGCAGCCAAGAACCCGGCGGCAGGTCCGCCCTCTACAGTGAGCAGTTCTTC. Translating it yields CASSQEPGGRSALYSEQFF.

V gene TRBV6-5 combines with J gene TRBJ1-6; D gene ambiguous. The CDR3 has 15 amino acids. Deletions cut 4 bases from V and 6 bases from J, with 13 bases between. The germline CDR1 and CDR2 sequences are MNHEY and SVGAGI. CDR3 sequence reads: CASSWAGSFNSPLHF. The DNA for the CDR3 is TGTGCCAGCAGTTGGGCGGGCAGTTTTAATTCACCCCTCCACTTT.

Many counts were recorded for this clonotype. The V and J genes are TRBV10-3 and TRBJ2-7; D remains unclear. The V gene lost 0 bases and the J gene lost 3 bases, with 6 bases spanning the gap. This CDR3 has 13 amino acids. The germline V gene encodes CDR1 ENHRY and CDR2 SYGVKD. CDR3 bases: TGTGCCATCAGTGAGTCGGGAAGCTACGAGCAGTACTTC. Translation: CAISESGSYEQYF.

This clonotype was observed a few times. The genes are TRBV18 and TRBJ1-5; D may be TRBD1 (5 bases). Looked up from germline, CDR1 is KGHSH and CDR2 is LQKENI. The V and J ends lost 6 bases and 3 bases respectively, with 12 bases between them. The CDR3 runs 14 residues. The CDR3 nucleotides read TGTGCCAGCTCGCAGGGCATGAACAATCAGCCCCAGCATTTT. This encodes CASSQGMNNQPQHF.

The V gene is TRBV6-2 or TRBV6-3, the J gene TRBJ2-4, with D hard to call. V was trimmed by 2 bases and J by 3 bases, leaving 14 bases between them. The CDR3 length is 16 residues. Germline V gene data show CDR1 as MNHEY and CDR2 as SVGEGT. CDR3 sequence (DNA): TGTGCCAGCAGTTACGGCCTTGAGTACGGCAAAAACATTCAGTACTTC. It codes for CASSYGLEYGKNIQYF.

This clonotype has just a few counts. The rearrangement joins TRBV7-2 to TRBJ1-1; D gene unclear. The CDR3 is 14 amino acids. In germline, CDR1 is SGHTA, CDR2 FQGNSA. The ends were cut back, 2 bases at V and 1 base at J, with 8 bases in the middle. The CDR3 DNA is TGTGCCAGCAGCTTAAGGTTCGCGAACACTGAAGCTTTCTTT. Translation: CASSLRFANTEAFF.

The J gene is TRBJ2-5, the V gene TRBV15, with D hard to call. V lost 3 bases to trimming and J lost 4 bases, with 3 bases between them. Germline loops: CDR1 LNHNV, CDR2 YYDKDF (reference sequence). The CDR3 is 11 residues long. CDR3 bases: TGTGCCACCAGCAGCCCAGAGACCCAGTACTTC. Amino acid sequence: CATSSPETQYF.

The chain has TRBV12-3 or TRBV12-4 and TRBJ2-7; 11 nucleotides match TRBD1. This CDR3 spans 15 amino acids. Unmatched junction bases numbered 5, after V lost 5 bases and J lost 2 bases. The CDR3 DNA reads as TGTGCCAGCAGTCGGGACAGGGGGGGAACCTACGAGCAGTACTTC. Amino acids: CASSRDRGGTYEQYF.

This clonotype appeared a few times. DNA of the CDR3: TGCAGTGCTAGAGAAGGGACTAGCGGCTACTACGAGCAGTACTTC. Protein: CSAREGTSGYYEQYF. The gene calls are TRBV20-1 and TRBJ2-7, with 11 bases lining up with TRBD2. V lost 0 bases, J lost 3 bases, and 4 bases stayed unmatched. The CDR3 is made up of 15 amino acids. From germline, CDR1 is DFQATT and CDR2 SNEGSKA (reference sequence).

This clonotype was observed a few times. The J gene is TRBJ1-1, the V gene TRBV9; the match to TRBD1 covers 9 bases. CDR1 is SGDLS, CDR2 YYNGEE, per germline. The CDR3 is 14 residues long. The V and J ends lost 3 bases and 3 bases, in that order; junction bases with no gene match: 3. The CDR3: CASSGGTGYTEAFF. The DNA for the CDR3 is TGTGCCAGCAGCGGGGGGACAGGGTACACTGAAGCTTTCTTT.